The 8 T cell receptor beta chains below come from one sample, sequenced in a study of blood T cell repertoires in COVID-19. Assay used: immunoSEQ multiplex PCR; TCRdb lists only in-frame clones, some missing. The sample shows about 48,000 clones, approximately 86% of them seen only once. Sequenced: peripheral blood. These receptors all stem from a woman older than 75 with acute or convalescent COVID-19.

The rearrangement links TRBV3-1 (or the pseudogene TRBV3-2) to TRBJ1-1; no clear D gene. Germline-derived CDR1 and CDR2 are LGHDT and YNNKEL (reference sequence). V was clipped by 4 bases and J by 3 bases, with 9 bases between them. CDR3 length: 13 amino acids. CDR3: CASSRGLDTEAFF. The CDR3, as DNA: TGTGCCAGCAGCCGCGGGTTGGACACTGAAGCTTTCTTT.

The chain employs TRBV7-2 and TRBJ2-3; possibly TRBD1 for D (6 bases). The V and J ends lost 9 bases and 6 bases respectively, with 13 bases between them. The CDR3 loop spans 12 amino acids. CDR1 and CDR2 (germline): SGHTA, FQGNSA. The CDR3 here is CASGGRGDTQYF. CDR3 sequence (DNA): TGTGCCAGTGGAGGTAGGGGGGATACGCAGTATTTT. The full variable domain, its missing parts supplied by reference TRBV7-2 and TRBJ2-3, is GAGVSQSPSNKVTEKGKDVELRCDPISGHTALYWYRQSLGQGLEFLIYFQGNSAPDKSGLPSDRFSAERTGGSVSTLTIQRTQQEDSAVYLCASGGRGDTQYFGPGTRLTVL.

J is TRBJ1-1 and V is TRBV5-4; no firm D call. In germline, CDR1 is SGHNT, CDR2 YYREEE (reference sequence). The CDR3 sequence is 14 residues long. The V gene lost 1 base and the J gene lost 6 bases, with 13 bases spanning the gap. The CDR3 here is CASSLSGGGAEAFF. In DNA form, the CDR3 reads TGTGCCAGCAGCTTGTCGGGAGGAGGCGCTGAAGCTTTCTTT.

This chain connects TRBV12-3 or TRBV12-4 to TRBJ1-2; maybe TRBD1 (5 bases). The V end was cut by 5 bases, the J end by 2 bases, with 9 bases between. The CDR3 has 13 residues. Written as DNA, the CDR3 is TGTGCCAGCAGTGACAGACCGAACTATGGCTACACCTTC. This codes for CASSDRPNYGYTF.

The V gene is TRBV5-1, the J gene TRBJ1-5; 8 positions agree with TRBD1. The V gene's germline CDR1 is SGHRS and CDR2 YFSETQ. CDR3 length: 15 amino acids. Trimming at V came to 3 bases and at J to 5 bases, leaving 7 bases not matched to a gene. CDR3 coding DNA: TGCGCCAGCAGCTCGACAGGGGACCCCTATCAGCCCCAGCATTTT. This translates into CASSSTGDPYQPQHF.

The genes are TRBV27 and TRBJ1-2; D not resolved. The CDR3 is made up of 10 amino acids. V gave up 11 bases and J gave up 5 bases, with 9 bases separating them. CDR1 and CDR2 from the germline V gene are MNHEY and SMNVEV (reference sequence). CDR3 coding DNA: TGTGCCCGCCGGTCTTATGGCTACACCTTC. Amino acid sequence: CARRSYGYTF.

The V gene is TRBV18, the J gene TRBJ1-6; 8 bases align to TRBD1. CDR1 and CDR2 (germline): KGHSH, LQKENI. V gave up 4 bases and J gave up 8 bases; unmatched junction bases: 4. CDR3 size: 14 residues. CDR3 sequence reads: CASSLPDRDSPLHF. The CDR3 DNA follows: TGTGCCAGCTCACTTCCGGACAGGGATTCACCCCTCCACTTT.

The chain has TRBV5-1 and TRBJ2-1, with D perhaps matching TRBD2 (5 bases). CDR3 size: 15 residues. Trimming stripped 3 bases from V and 1 base from J, with 11 bases between. CDR1 and CDR2 from the germline V gene are SGHRS and YFSETQ. The CDR3: CASSSGLDSYNEQFF. The DNA of the CDR3 is TGCGCCAGCAGCTCAGGACTGGATTCCTACAATGAGCAGTTCTTC.